A selection of T cell receptor beta chains follows, all from one sample in a study of response to subunit inactivated influenza vaccine. TCRdb ran MiXCR on the RT-PCR reads and lists one entry per CDR3 protein. The sample has over 800,000 distinct CDR3 sequences; 21% are singletons. The input for sequencing was PBMCs from blood, taken more than 4 days after vaccination. These receptors were collected from a man in his fifties who received an inactivated influenza vaccine. CDR3s include the opening cysteine and the closing phenylalanine or tryptophan.

TRBJ2-1 | TRBV4-3 | CASSQDGGAGADEQFF
TRBJ1-2 | TRBV5-5 | CASSSQGYYGYTF
TRBJ2-5 | TRBV4-3 | CASSQGRDPYEKTQYF
TRBJ1-6 | TRBV5-1 | CASSFSTGDSPLHF
TRBJ2-3 | TRBV7-6 | CASSWKGTDTQYF
TRBJ1-2 | TRBV12-3/TRBV12-4 | CASSFNGNYGHTF
TRBJ2-1 | TRBV12-3/TRBV12-4 | CASSFTGRVPTSGLYNEQFF
TRBJ1-4 | TRBV6-1 | CASFDWRNEKLFF
TRBJ1-1 | TRBV29-1 | CSVEDGAFF
TRBJ2-1 | TRBV29-1 | CSVKGLAGTTEQFF
TRBJ2-4 | TRBV28 | CASSFDRILAKNIQYF
TRBJ2-3 | TRBV6-1 | CASSLLAGGGTDTQYF
TRBJ2-7 | TRBV2 | CTCSLSSLGTGRHEQYF
TRBJ2-5 | TRBV7-2 | CASSAYGETQYF
TRBJ2-7 | TRBV4-1 | CASSPDPTREQYF
TRBJ2-7 | TRBV15 | CATSRDPGYSYEQYF
TRBJ2-1 | TRBV20-1 | CSARDIRQGGHNEQFF
TRBJ2-3 | TRBV27 | CASSLYFGADTQYF
TRBJ2-2 | TRBV12-3/TRBV12-4 | CASRFGRISTGELFF
TRBJ2-7 | TRBV2 | CASTEGKSYEQYF
TRBJ2-1 | TRBV4-2 | CASNPSGGADNEQFF
TRBJ2-7 | TRBV20-1 | CSARGARSGHEQYF
TRBJ2-1 | TRBV10-3 | CAISSGLAGGFQQFF
TRBJ1-5 | TRBV12-3/TRBV12-4 | CASRSGTQNQPQHF
TRBJ1-3 | TRBV4-3 | CASSQDPGRAGNTIYF
TRBJ2-7 | TRBV5-1 | CASGTSGAYEQYF
TRBJ2-3 | TRBV20-1 | CSAYSIAGVTDTQYF
TRBJ2-5 | TRBV7-6 | CASSLGRPETQYF
TRBJ2-1 | TRBV29-1 | CSGRQGAGWNEQFF
TRBJ2-7 | TRBV28 | CASSLARDRDRYEQYF
TRBJ2-5 | TRBV11-1 | CASSRTGIRGETQYF
TRBJ1-5 | TRBV28 | CASSSIFYREMSNQPQHF
TRBJ2-3 | TRBV4-2 | CASSQDYATSGSTSTDTQYF
TRBJ2-7 | TRBV7-9 | CASSSKLYEQYF
TRBJ2-3 | TRBV12-3/TRBV12-4 | CASSLSGTSGRGTQYF
TRBJ1-6 | TRBV6-1 | CASSQRTYSPLHF
TRBJ1-1 | TRBV5-1 | CASSLERDGEAFF
TRBJ2-1 | TRBV4-3 | CASSQILAGGGNEQFF
TRBJ1-2 | TRBV7-2 | CASSREVFDRGHGYTF
TRBJ2-7 | TRBV29-1 | CSVKQATYEQYF
TRBJ2-6 | TRBV27 | CASSLLWSSGANVLTF
TRBJ2-5 | TRBV29-1 | CSGTVHTQETQYF
TRBJ2-3 | TRBV10-3 | CAISESNGRATDTQYF
TRBJ2-1 | TRBV15 | CATSRVLLAGSNEQFF
TRBJ1-1 | TRBV6-5 | CASSYSDRGSTEAFF
TRBJ2-7 | TRBV12-3/TRBV12-4 | CASSLSPGGRNEQYF
TRBJ2-7 | TRBV4-1 | CASSQILAEYGTSSYEQYF
TRBJ2-1 | TRBV29-1 | CSVAYFTSGTLFNEQFF
TRBJ1-5 | TRBV7-2 | CASSLGWSGQGPQHF
TRBJ2-7 | TRBV20-1 | CSARQAALSYEQYF
TRBJ2-2 | TRBV5-1 | CASRSSAGVNGELFF
TRBJ2-5 | TRBV7-2 | CASSSLGGVQETQYF
TRBJ2-2 | TRBV4-2 | CASSHLRVKDTGELFF
TRBJ2-7 | TRBV29-1 | CSVAPTSGYEQYF
TRBJ2-7 | TRBV20-1 | CSARGQGLSPRLSYEQYF
TRBJ2-1 | TRBV7-2 | CASSLAQVGEQFF
TRBJ2-7 | TRBV27 | CATAGVGYEQYF
TRBJ2-5 | TRBV24-1 | CATSEAGSSETQYF
TRBJ2-7 | TRBV7-2 | CASRETSVTYEQYF